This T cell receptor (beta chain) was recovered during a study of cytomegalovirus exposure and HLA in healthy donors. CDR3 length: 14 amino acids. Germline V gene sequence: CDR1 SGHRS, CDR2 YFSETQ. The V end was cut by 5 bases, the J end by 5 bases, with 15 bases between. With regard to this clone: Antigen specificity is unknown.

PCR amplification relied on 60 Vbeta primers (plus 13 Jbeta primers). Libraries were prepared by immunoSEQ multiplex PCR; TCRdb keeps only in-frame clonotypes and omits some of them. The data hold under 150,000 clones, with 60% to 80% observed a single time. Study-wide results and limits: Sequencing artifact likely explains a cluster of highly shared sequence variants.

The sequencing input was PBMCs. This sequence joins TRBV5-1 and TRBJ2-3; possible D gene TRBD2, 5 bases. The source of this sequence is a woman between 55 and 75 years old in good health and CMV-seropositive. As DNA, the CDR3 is TGCGCCAGCAGGCTTGGATCGGGGAGAGATACGCAGTATTTT. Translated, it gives CASRLGSGRDTQYF.